This passage covers 26 T cell receptor beta chains from one sample sequenced in a study of CD8 T cells in Susac syndrome. Random hexamers were used to reverse transcribe the RNA input (about 0.5 to 1 ug). MiXCR, applied by TCRdb to the immunoSEQ multiplex PCR reads, yields one record per CDR3 protein. Of 150,000 to 200,000 distinct CDR3 sequences listed, just over 90% are singletons. Material for sequencing was CD4+ T cells from PBMCs. These receptors came from a human donor in good health.

The chain links TRBV9 to TRBJ2-5, with 7 bases matching TRBD2. Germline lookup yields CDR1 SGDLS and CDR2 YYNGEE. V gave up 3 bases and J gave up 5 bases; unmatched junction bases: 4. The length of the CDR3 is 13 residues. DNA for the CDR3: TGTGCCAGCAGCGCCCCAGCGGGGGAGACCCAGTACTTC. Protein product: CASSAPAGETQYF.

The chain uses TRBV28 and TRBJ2-7; 8 bases are a match to TRBD2. In germline, CDR1 is MDHEN, CDR2 SYDVKM. The CDR3 length is 14 residues. V dropped 2 bases and J dropped 3; count of bases not matched to a gene: 3. CDR3 in DNA: TGTGCCAGCAGTTTACCCGGGACTAGCTACGAGCAGTACTTC. This codes for CASSLPGTSYEQYF.

This clonotype was seen only a few times. This chain joins TRBV6-2 or TRBV6-3 and TRBJ1-2; D is perhaps TRBD1 (5 bases). CDR3 length: 13 amino acids. Germline-derived CDR1 and CDR2 are MNHEY and SVGEGT. The V and J ends lost 6 bases and 1 base respectively, with 9 bases between them. CDR3 sequence reads: CASSPGINYGYTF. CDR3 DNA sequence: TGTGCCAGCAGCCCAGGGATTAACTATGGCTACACCTTC.

In its sample, this clonotype was seen once. CDR3 region: CASSSPQGNTEAFF. The DNA of the CDR3 is TGTGCCAGCAGCAGCCCACAGGGGAACACTGAAGCTTTCTTT. This chain connects TRBV7-9 to TRBJ1-1; D might be TRBD1 (6 bases). V lost 5 bases and J 1 base, leaving 11 bases between the germline ends. The CDR3 totals 14 residues. Germline V CDR1 and CDR2: SEHNR, FQNEAQ (reference sequence).

This clonotype appeared a single time. The V call is TRBV11-2, the J call TRBJ2-1; D gene ambiguous. This CDR3 spans 11 amino acids. The V and J ends lost 7 bases and 8 bases respectively, with 9 bases between them. From germline, CDR1 is SGHAT and CDR2 FQNNGV. The CDR3 loop is CASTRGDEQFF. CDR3 nucleotides: TGTGCCAGCACCCGAGGCGATGAGCAGTTCTTC.

The chain links TRBV3-1 to TRBJ2-7; 7 bases fit TRBD1. V gave up 5 bases and J gave up 3 bases; unmatched junction bases: 4. The CDR3 consists of 13 residues. Germline CDR1 reads LGHDT; CDR2 reads YNNKEL (reference sequence). The CDR3 protein is CASSSGQHYEQYF. The CDR3 region has the DNA TGTGCCAGCAGCTCGGGACAGCACTACGAGCAGTACTTC.

The rearrangement uses TRBV11-2 and TRBJ2-7; the D gene is possibly TRBD2 (7 bases). This CDR3 comprises 15 residues. CDR1 is SGHAT, CDR2 FQNNGV, per germline. V shed 1 base and J shed 0 bases, with 10 bases lying between them. The CDR3 sequence is CASSLVGGDSYEQYF. The CDR3 coding sequence is TGTGCCAGCAGCTTAGTAGGGGGGGACTCCTACGAGCAGTACTTC.

The chain carries TRBV7-3 and TRBJ2-7; D gene unclear. Germline lookup yields CDR1 SGHTA and CDR2 FQGTGA. CDR3 size: 13 residues. The V end was cut by 2 bases, the J end by 5 bases, with 10 bases between. CDR3 DNA sequence: TGTGCCAGCAGCTTAGTCCCGGCCGACGAGCAGTACTTC. Amino acid sequence: CASSLVPADEQYF.

The chain combines TRBV3-1 with TRBJ1-1, with no clear D. CDR1 and CDR2 from the germline V gene are LGHDT and YNNKEL (reference sequence). The CDR3 runs 14 residues. The V gene lost 0 bases and the J gene lost 10 bases, with 15 bases spanning the gap. The CDR3 sequence is CASSQDDGPPRAFF. The CDR3 nucleotides are TGTGCCAGCAGCCAAGATGATGGGCCCCCCCGAGCTTTCTTT.

The chain employs TRBV5-1 and TRBJ2-1, with TRBD2 matching 12 bases. Trimming at V came to 3 bases and at J to 0 bases, leaving 4 bases not matched to a gene. This CDR3 has 17 residues. Germline CDR1 SGHRS, CDR2 YFSETQ. This CDR3 reads CASSSSSGGASYNEQFF. The CDR3 DNA sequence: TGCGCCAGCAGCTCCTCTAGCGGGGGGGCCTCCTACAATGAGCAGTTCTTC. The complete variable domain, with remaining parts taken from reference TRBV5-1 and TRBJ2-1, reads KAGVTQTPRYLIKTRGQQVTLSCSPISGHRSVSWYQQTPGQGLQFLFEYFSETQRNKGNFPGRFSGRQFSNSRSEMNVSTLELGDSALYLCASSSSSGGASYNEQFFGPGTRLTVL.

V usage is TRBV18 and J usage is TRBJ2-3; 7 bases fit TRBD2. V was pared by 2 bases and J by 4 bases, with 6 bases of the junction left unmatched. This CDR3 contains 15 residues. Per the germline V gene, CDR1 is KGHSH and CDR2 is LQKENI. CDR3 nucleotide sequence: TGTGCCAGCTCACCAGGGAGGGTTCAGCCAGATACGCAGTATTTT. This sequence encodes CASSPGRVQPDTQYF.

This clonotype was recorded only once. The DNA is left out, because the CDR3 cannot be placed on it with certainty; the CDR3 is given as TCRdb lists it. The chain employs TRBV18 and TRBJ2-5; no check of the table's D call, TRBD2, against the DNA was made. The germline V gene has CDR1 KGHSH and CDR2 LQKENI. 13 amino acids form the CDR3, both terminal residues included. CDR3 region: CASSPVGDGSPYF.

The genes are TRBV5-1 and TRBJ2-5; 7 bases align to TRBD2. This CDR3 has 14 residues. The V gene end was trimmed by 0 bases and the J gene end by 5 bases; junction bases not matched to a gene: 4. The germline gives CDR1 SGHRS, CDR2 YFSETQ. The CDR3 protein is CASSLAAGAETQYF. Written as DNA, the CDR3 is TGCGCCAGCAGCTTGGCGGCGGGAGCGGAGACCCAGTACTTC.

This chain's CDR3 is CASSGGASNQPQHF. CDR3 coding DNA: TGTGCCAGCAGTGGCGGGGCTAGCAATCAGCCCCAGCATTTT. The chain links TRBV6-2 or TRBV6-3 to TRBJ1-5; tentative D call: TRBD1 (5 bases). Trimming removed 5 bases at V and 0 bases at J, with 8 bases between. CDR3 length: 14 residues. Germline-derived CDR1 and CDR2 are MNHEY and SVGEGT.

This chain joins TRBV12-3 or TRBV12-4 and TRBJ2-3; the D is unclear. V was pared by 5 bases and J by 4 bases, with 10 bases between. The CDR3 loop spans 13 amino acids. CDR3 sequence (DNA): TGTGCCAGCAGTCTTACGGGCGCAGATACGCAGTATTTT. Translating gives CASSLTGADTQYF.

This clonotype was recorded once. The V and J genes are TRBV12-3 or TRBV12-4 and TRBJ2-5, with D possibly matching TRBD1 (5 bases). This CDR3 has 14 amino acids. The V gene lost 5 bases and the J gene lost 5 bases, with 15 bases spanning the gap. CDR3 protein: CASSPMGPSETQYF. CDR3 bases: TGTGCCAGCAGTCCCATGGGGCCCTCCGAGACCCAGTACTTC.

The chain links TRBV29-1 to TRBJ1-2; D is unclear. The germline V gene encodes CDR1 SQVTM and CDR2 ANQGSEA. Deletions cut 1 base from V and 9 bases from J, with 3 bases between. This CDR3 is built from 9 residues. The CDR3 coding sequence is TGCAGCGTTGAAGGCAGCTACACCTTC. Residues: CSVEGSYTF.

V gene TRBV6-6 combines with J gene TRBJ2-5, with TRBD1 as a possible D gene (5 bases). The CDR3 consists of 14 residues. The V end lost 6 bases, the J end lost 1 base, and 12 bases lay between the germline ends. CDR1 MNHNY and CDR2 SVGAGI come from the germline V gene (reference sequence). Written as DNA, the CDR3 is TGTGCCAGCAGGTGGGGCCCGAGCCAAGAGACCCAGTACTTC. This translates into CASRWGPSQETQYF.

This chain connects TRBV28 to TRBJ1-4, with 8 bases matching TRBD1. The V gene's germline CDR1 is MDHEN and CDR2 SYDVKM. The CDR3 extends over 11 amino acids. V trimming: 4 bases; J trimming: 13 bases; junction bases outside the gene matches: 2. CDR3 region: CASSSDRALFF. Written as DNA, the CDR3 is TGTGCCAGCAGTTCGGACAGGGCACTGTTTTTT.

The rearrangement joins TRBV3-1 to TRBJ2-5, with 8 bases identical to TRBD2. Germline trimming cut 0 bases from V and 4 bases from J; bases unmatched to any gene: 10. Germline values: CDR1 LGHDT, CDR2 YNNKEL (reference sequence). CDR3 size: 17 residues. CDR3 nucleotides: TGTGCCAGCAGCCAAGATCCCCAGCGGGGGCCGCGAGAGACCCAGTACTTC. It translates to CASSQDPQRGPRETQYF.

The chain is built from TRBV5-1 and TRBJ2-5; tentatively, D is TRBD1 (5 bases). Looked up from germline, CDR1 is SGHRS and CDR2 is YFSETQ. CDR3 length: 12 residues. V was trimmed by 4 bases and J by 9 bases, leaving 13 bases between them. The DNA for the CDR3 is TGCGCCAGCAGCCAAACCAGGGATCCCCAGTACTTC. Translating gives CASSQTRDPQYF.

The rearrangement links TRBV28 to TRBJ2-7; D is unclear. The CDR3 sequence is 14 residues long. Trimming left V 5 bases short and J 0 bases short, with 11 bases between. CDR1 and CDR2 (germline): MDHEN, SYDVKM. The CDR3 loop is CASSLAASSYEQYF. CDR3 DNA: TGTGCCAGCAGTCTGGCGGCCAGCTCCTACGAGCAGTACTTC.

The genes are TRBV14 and TRBJ2-5, with D perhaps matching TRBD1 or TRBD2 (5 bases each). The germline CDR1 and CDR2 sequences are SGHDN and FVKESK. The V end lost 1 base, the J end lost 7 bases, and 28 bases lay between the germline ends. The CDR3 sequence is 19 residues long. The CDR3 DNA follows: TGTGCCAGCAGCCAAGTAGGGGCTAGGCGGAGCAACCATGGGGGGACCCAGTACTTC. Protein product: CASSQVGARRSNHGGTQYF. Full variable domain (remainder filled in from reference TRBV14 and TRBJ2-5): EAGVTQFPSHSVIEKGQTVTLRCDPISGHDNLYWYRRVMGKEIKFLLHFVKESKQDESGMPNNRFLAERTGGTYSTLKVQPAELEDSGVYFCASSQVGARRSNHGGTQYFGPGTRLLVL.

This sequence joins TRBV7-8 and TRBJ1-2; D is unclear. The CDR3 loop spans 12 amino acids. V was pared by 5 bases and J by 5 bases, with 9 bases between. The germline CDR1 and CDR2 sequences are SGHVS and FQNEAQ. The CDR3 spells CASSPVAYGYTF. The CDR3 DNA sequence: TGTGCCAGCAGCCCCGTCGCATATGGCTACACCTTC. The variable domain in full, with the rest retrieved from reference TRBV7-8 and TRBJ1-2, is GAGVSQSPRYKVAKRGQDVALRCDPISGHVSLFWYQQALGQGPEFLTYFQNEAQLDKSGLPSDRFFAERPEGSVSTLKIQRTQQEDSAVYLCASSPVAYGYTFGSGTRLTVV.

This clonotype was counted only a few times. The V and J genes are TRBV5-1 and TRBJ2-7; D may be TRBD1 (6 bases). V was shortened by 0 bases and J by 5 bases, with 12 bases between the two germline ends. This CDR3 has 14 residues. The germline V gene has CDR1 SGHRS and CDR2 YFSETQ. The CDR3 reads CASSLGQGNDEQYF. As DNA, the CDR3 is TGCGCCAGCAGCTTGGGCCAGGGGAACGACGAGCAGTACTTC.

The chain combines TRBV28 with TRBJ1-2; a weak D match, TRBD1 (5 bases). The CDR3 sequence is 12 residues long. Trimming left V 3 bases short and J 5 bases short, with 7 bases between. In germline, CDR1 is MDHEN, CDR2 SYDVKM. The CDR3 loop is CASSFRGYGYTF. The CDR3 DNA follows: TGTGCCAGCAGTTTCCGGGGGTATGGCTACACCTTC.